Presented here are 27 T cell receptor beta chains from one specimen sequenced in a study of regulatory T cells. Study-level results: Hydrophobic residues at CDR3 positions 6 and 7 were enriched in conventional CD4+ T cells of CD3G-deficient patients.

No cognate antigen is known for these TCRs. The PCR used 52 TRBV and 13 TRBJ primers. This table comes from immunoSEQ multiplex PCR, and its TCRdb copy is limited to in-frame clones, with some not included. The sample yields tens of thousands of clones, roughly 93% seen once. The sequenced sample consisted of conventional CD4+ T cells sorted from blood. The receptors come from a child under 10 years old with CD3G deficiency.

The gene calls are TRBV5-1 and TRBJ2-6; D remains ambiguous. Germline V lookup: CDR1 SGHRS, CDR2 YFSETQ. This CDR3 is built from 13 residues. The V end lost 4 bases, the J end lost 4 bases, and 6 bases lay between the germline ends. The CDR3 nucleotides are TGCGCCAGCAGCCCTGGGGGGGCCAACGTCCTGACTTTC. It yields the protein CASSPGGANVLTF.

This chain links TRBV28 with TRBJ1-1; D possibly corresponds to TRBD1 (5 bases). The germline V gene encodes CDR1 MDHEN and CDR2 SYDVKM. Deletions cut 6 bases from V and 0 bases from J, with 11 bases between. CDR3 length: 14 residues. In nucleotides, the CDR3 is TGTGCCAGCAGCAGAGGGGCCATGAACACTGAAGCTTTCTTT. This gives the protein CASSRGAMNTEAFF.

V and J are TRBV7-9 and TRBJ2-1, with D possibly TRBD1 on 6 matching bases. V lost 5 bases and J lost 14, with 19 bases in between. The CDR3 has 13 residues. From germline, CDR1 is SEHNR and CDR2 FQNEAQ (reference sequence). CDR3 loop: CASSPGVWCLKFF. The CDR3 DNA reads as TGTGCCAGCAGCCCAGGGGTCTGGTGCTTGAAGTTCTTC. The variable domain in full, with the rest retrieved from reference TRBV7-9 and TRBJ2-1, is DTGVSQNPRHKITKRGQNVTFRCDPISEHNRLYWYRQTLGQGPEFLTYFQNEAQLEKSRLLSDRFSAERPKGSFSTLEIQRTEQGDSAMYLCASSPGVWCLKFFGPGTRLTVL.

The genes are TRBV5-1 and TRBJ2-6; D gene unclear. Germline V CDR1 and CDR2: SGHRS, YFSETQ. The CDR3 covers 14 residues. Trimming shortened V by 4 bases and J by 0 bases, and 5 bases separated the two germline ends. In DNA, the CDR3 is TGCGCCAGCAGCGTGAGCTCTGGGGCCAACGTCCTGACTTTC. Translating gives CASSVSSGANVLTF.

DNA of the CDR3: TGTGCCAGCAGTTTAGTGGGACGGGGGATCAATCAGCCCCAGCATTTT. The encoded protein is CASSLVGRGINQPQHF. V usage is TRBV28 and J usage is TRBJ1-5, with D maybe TRBD1 (5 bases). The CDR3 is 16 amino acids. The V gene's germline CDR1 is MDHEN and CDR2 SYDVKM. V lost 2 bases and J lost 3, with 14 bases in between.

This chain links TRBV30 with TRBJ1-5; 9 bases map to TRBD1. Germline V gene data show CDR1 as GTSNPN and CDR2 as SVGIG (reference sequence). This CDR3 spans 13 amino acids. V was clipped by 3 bases and J by 7 bases; unmatched bases: 4. The CDR3 sequence is CAWSLGQGQPQHF. The DNA of the CDR3 is TGTGCCTGGAGCCTGGGACAGGGACAGCCCCAGCATTTT.

V and J are TRBV19 and TRBJ2-3, with 10 bases identical to TRBD2. Germline V gives CDR1 LNHDA, CDR2 SQIVND (reference sequence). V was pared by 5 bases and J by 0 bases, with 2 bases of the junction left unmatched. This CDR3 has 15 residues. CDR3 DNA sequence: TGTGCCAGTAGTGTGGGACTAGCGAGCACAGATACGCAGTATTTT. This gives the protein CASSVGLASTDTQYF.

This clone has only one observation. The chain carries TRBV18 and TRBJ2-7; the D gene is possibly TRBD2 (5 bases). CDR3 size: 14 residues. Trimming cost V 0 bases and J 6 bases, with 12 bases left between them. Germline V CDR1 and CDR2: KGHSH, LQKENI. Here the CDR3 DNA reads TGTGCCAGCTCACCACCGGACGGGATGGGCGAGCAGTACTTC. This encodes CASSPPDGMGEQYF.

A single count supports this clone. The chain employs TRBV6-1 and TRBJ1-4; D uncertain. Trimming shortened V by 2 bases and J by 8 bases, and 9 bases separated the two germline ends. The germline CDR1 and CDR2 sequences are MNHNS and SASEGT. The CDR3 length is 13 residues. The CDR3 sequence is CASSEIQREKLFF. As DNA, the CDR3 is TGTGCCAGCAGTGAAATCCAGCGGGAAAAACTGTTTTTT.

This rearrangement joins TRBV7-8 to TRBJ2-7; 9 positions match TRBD2. Trimming cost V 4 bases and J 1 base; bases outside gene matches: 8. CDR1 is SGHVS and CDR2 is FQNEAQ in the germline V gene. The CDR3 runs 16 residues. The CDR3 loop is CASSSRSGGPSYEQYF. CDR3 nucleotides: TGTGCCAGCAGCTCGAGAAGCGGGGGGCCTTCCTACGAGCAGTACTTC. Drawing the rest from reference TRBV7-8 and TRBJ2-7, the complete variable domain is GAGVSQSPRYKVAKRGQDVALRCDPISGHVSLFWYQQALGQGPEFLTYFQNEAQLDKSGLPSDRFFAERPEGSVSTLKIQRTQQEDSAVYLCASSSRSGGPSYEQYFGPGTRLTVT.

The chain carries TRBV6-1 and TRBJ2-7; D unclear. CDR3 size: 13 residues. Germline V gene lookup returns CDR1 MNHNS and CDR2 SASEGT. Trimming took 0 bases from V and 6 from J, leaving 9 bases between them. CDR3 sequence (DNA): TGTGCCAGCAGTGAAGCCCTCCAGGTCGAGCAGTACTTC. Its translation: CASSEALQVEQYF.

The chain combines TRBV6-5 with TRBJ2-1; D is possibly TRBD2 (5 bases). The CDR3 spans 11 residues. CDR1 is MNHEY, CDR2 SVGAGI, per germline. V lost 8 bases to trimming and J lost 6 bases, with 8 bases between them. CDR3 sequence: CASPEGNEQFF. The CDR3 DNA reads TGTGCCAGCCCCGAGGGCAATGAGCAGTTCTTC.

The chain recombines TRBV5-1 with TRBJ2-3; 11 bases are a match to TRBD1. The junction had 7 bases not matched to a gene; V was cut back by 0 bases and J by 7 bases. Germline assignment: CDR1 SGHRS and CDR2 YFSETQ. This CDR3 region has 16 residues. CDR3 bases: TGCGCCAGCAGCTTGGCGGTCGGACAGGGGGCAAATACGCAGTATTTT. Translated: CASSLAVGQGANTQYF.

The chain links TRBV28 to TRBJ1-1, with a weak D call TRBD1 (5 bases). The germline V gene encodes CDR1 MDHEN and CDR2 SYDVKM. The CDR3 sequence is 15 residues long. The V end was cut by 2 bases, the J end by 0 bases, with 10 bases between. CDR3 amino acids: CASSLGTGMNTEAFF. CDR3 DNA sequence: TGTGCCAGCAGTTTAGGGACGGGCATGAACACTGAAGCTTTCTTT.

This clone was detected only once. The chain is built from TRBV7-2 and TRBJ2-5; D not resolved. V gave up 3 bases and J gave up 5 bases, with 10 bases separating them. The CDR3 is 13 amino acids. Germline V gene sequence: CDR1 SGHTA, CDR2 FQGNSA. The CDR3 sequence is CASSFLVSETQYF. CDR3 nucleotides: TGTGCCAGCAGCTTCCTTGTGAGCGAGACCCAGTACTTC. The full variable domain, completed using reference TRBV7-2 and TRBJ2-5, is GAGVSQSPSNKVTEKGKDVELRCDPISGHTALYWYRQSLGQGLEFLIYFQGNSAPDKSGLPSDRFSAERTGGSVSTLTIQRTQQEDSAVYLCASSFLVSETQYFGPGTRLLVL.

V is TRBV4-1 and J is TRBJ2-2; D is unresolved. V dropped 5 bases and J dropped 8 bases, with 9 bases sitting between them. CDR1 is MGHRA, CDR2 YSYEKL, per germline. CDR3 length: 12 amino acids. In nucleotides, the CDR3 is TGCGCCAGCAGCGCCTCTGGAGGGGAGCTGTTTTTT. It encodes CASSASGGELFF.

The chain uses TRBV11-2 and TRBJ2-5, with D perhaps matching TRBD1 (6 bases). Germline V gene data show CDR1 as SGHAT and CDR2 as FQNNGV. V lost 5 bases and J 5 bases, leaving 15 bases between the germline ends. This CDR3 spans 14 amino acids. The CDR3 region is CASSLQGLGETQYF. In nucleotides, the CDR3 is TGTGCCAGCAGCCTCCAGGGGTTAGGGGAGACCCAGTACTTC.

The V call is TRBV27, the J call TRBJ1-1; a possible D gene is TRBD1 (5 bases). V was pared by 0 bases and J by 4 bases, with 9 bases between. Per germline, CDR1 MNHEY and CDR2 SMNVEV (reference sequence). The length of the CDR3 is 14 residues. CDR3: CASSLSGVGTEAFF. The CDR3 nucleotides are TGTGCCAGCAGTTTATCAGGGGTCGGCACTGAAGCTTTCTTT.

This chain uses TRBV11-3 with TRBJ2-3; 8 bases are shared with TRBD1. The CDR3 has 15 amino acids. CDR1 and CDR2 from the germline V gene are SGHNT and YENEEA. V gave up 4 bases and J gave up 1 base; unmatched junction bases: 4. This chain's CDR3 is CASSSGQGRTDTQYF. The DNA for the CDR3 is TGTGCCAGCAGCTCCGGACAGGGCCGCACAGATACGCAGTATTTT. Drawing the rest from reference TRBV11-3 and TRBJ2-3, the complete variable domain is EAGVVQSPRYKIIEKKQPVAFWCNPISGHNTLYWYLQNLGQGPELLIRYENEEAVDDSQLPKDRFSAERLKGVDSTLKIQPAELGDSAVYLCASSSGQGRTDTQYFGPGTRLTVL.

The rearrangement links TRBV11-2 to TRBJ2-5, with D possibly TRBD2 on 5 matching bases. Germline lookup yields CDR1 SGHAT and CDR2 FQNNGV. Trimming cost V 1 base and J 5 bases, with 14 bases left between them. This CDR3 has 15 amino acids. Here the CDR3 DNA reads TGTGCCAGCAGCTTAGCTGGCGCCCCGGGGGAGACCCAGTACTTC. Amino acid sequence: CASSLAGAPGETQYF.

This clone was recorded once. This chain connects TRBV21-1 to TRBJ1-1; whether TRBD1, the table's D call, matches the DNA was not checked. TRBV21-1 is flagged as a pseudogene. The CDR3 has 12 residues. The CDR3 DNA follows: TGTGCCAGCTCAGGCTTGAACACTGAAGCTTTCTTT. It specifies CASSGLNTEAFF.

The rearrangement links TRBV28 to TRBJ1-2; D unresolved. The germline V gene encodes CDR1 MDHEN and CDR2 SYDVKM. Trimming cost V 3 bases and J 7 bases, with 12 bases left between them. The CDR3 length is 13 residues. The CDR3 loop reads CASSFSGYGGYTF. CDR3 sequence (DNA): TGTGCCAGCAGTTTTTCGGGTTATGGTGGCTACACCTTC.

The V gene is TRBV5-1, the J gene TRBJ2-3, with TRBD1 matching 7 bases. The CDR3 contains 14 residues. J lost 8 bases, V lost 4 bases, and 10 bases had no gene match. CDR1 is SGHRS, CDR2 YFSETQ, per germline. CDR3 coding DNA: TGCGCCAGCAGCCTTGGCGACAGGGCTACTACGCAGTATTTT. This translates into CASSLGDRATTQYF.

J is TRBJ2-1 and V is TRBV6-4; 13 bases are shared with TRBD2. Unmatched junction bases numbered 16, after V lost 8 bases and J lost 0 bases. The CDR3 contains 20 residues. Germline CDR1 and CDR2: MRHNA and SNTAGT. CDR3 bases: TGTGCCAGCTACACACTCGGACTAGCGGGGGCCCCCAGCTCCTACAATGAGCAGTTCTTC. This translates into CASYTLGLAGAPSSYNEQFF.

The chain uses TRBV18 and TRBJ2-1, with unresolved D. The CDR3 covers 17 residues. V gave up 0 bases and J gave up 6 bases, with 18 bases separating them. Germline V gene sequence: CDR1 KGHSH, CDR2 LQKENI. Here the CDR3 DNA reads TGTGCCAGCTCACCACCGAAGGGCTCATCACGTAGCAATGAGCAGTTCTTC. Its translation is CASSPPKGSSRSNEQFF.

V is TRBV6-1 and J is TRBJ2-7; D is ambiguous. The germline gives CDR1 MNHNS, CDR2 SASEGT. The length of the CDR3 is 12 residues. V was shortened by 4 bases and J by 2 bases, with 6 bases between the two germline ends. CDR3 in DNA: TGTGCCAGCAGTGGGGGTCCCTACGAGCAGTACTTC. Its protein product is CASSGGPYEQYF.

This sequence joins TRBV10-2 and TRBJ2-3; TRBD2 matches 14 bases. Trimming took 4 bases from V and 4 from J; bases not matched to a gene: 4. Germline loops: CDR1 WSHSY, CDR2 SAAADI. CDR3 length: 16 amino acids. The CDR3 loop is CASSGGTSGSPDTQYF. CDR3 in DNA: TGCGCCAGCAGTGGGGGGACTAGCGGGAGTCCAGATACGCAGTATTTT.